These T cell receptor beta chains were read from a single sample in a study of blood T cell repertoires in COVID-19. Clones were read by immunoSEQ multiplex PCR, and TCRdb kept only the in-frame ones, dropping some. The sample lists roughly 230,000 clones; about 88% were seen once. Sequenced sample: peripheral blood. The source of these receptors is a woman in her thirties or forties who had recovered from COVID-19. CDR3s include the opening cysteine and the closing phenylalanine or tryptophan. The D gene is left open where the match is weak. Clone size, where shown, is once, few, many, or a class for clones that have expanded.

size: -
J: TRBJ2-5
V: TRBV18
D: -
CDR3: CASSPPVGQETQYF
DNA: TGTGCCAGCTCACCACCTGTCGGCCAAGAGACCCAGTACTTC

size: -
J: TRBJ2-1
V: TRBV2
D: TRBD2
CDR3: CASRASGGNEQFF
DNA: TGTGCCAGCAGAGCTAGCGGGGGAAATGAGCAGTTCTTC

size: -
J: TRBJ2-5
V: TRBV7-9
D: -
CDR3: CASSSASPQETQYF
DNA: TGTGCCAGCAGCTCCGCGTCTCCCCAAGAGACCCAGTACTTC

size: -
J: TRBJ1-5
V: TRBV27
D: -
CDR3: CASRLSSGNQPQHF
DNA: TGTGCCAGCAGGTTATCCTCGGGGAATCAGCCCCAGCATTTT

size: -
J: TRBJ1-4
V: TRBV5-1
D: -
CDR3: CASRPGGPNEKLFF
DNA: TGCGCCAGCAGGCCAGGCGGGCCTAATGAAAAACTGTTTTTT

size: -
J: TRBJ2-7
V: TRBV10-1
D: TRBD1
CDR3: CASSGDRGRNEQYF
DNA: TGCGCCAGCAGTGGGGACAGGGGGAGGAACGAGCAGTACTTC

size: -
J: TRBJ2-3
V: TRBV4-1
D: -
CDR3: CASSERDTDTQYF
DNA: TGCGCCAGCAGCGAGAGGGACACAGATACGCAGTATTTT

size: -
J: TRBJ1-1
V: TRBV2
D: -
CDR3: CASDPGGFTEAFF
DNA: TGTGCCAGCGATCCAGGAGGGTTCACTGAAGCTTTCTTT

size: -
J: TRBJ1-1
V: TRBV3-1/TRBV3-2
D: -
CDR3: CASSQDGLGAATEAFF
DNA: TGTGCCAGCAGCCAAGATGGGCTGGGGGCAGCCACTGAAGCTTTCTTT

size: -
J: TRBJ2-7
V: TRBV27
D: TRBD1
CDR3: CASSLDRGLSYEQYF
DNA: TGTGCCAGCAGCTTGGACAGGGGACTCTCCTACGAGCAGTACTTC

size: -
J: TRBJ2-1
V: TRBV10-3
D: -
CDR3: CATTTQPSYNEQFF
DNA: TGTGCCACAACTACGCAGCCCTCCTACAATGAGCAGTTCTTC

size: -
J: TRBJ1-1
V: TRBV9
D: -
CDR3: CASSATGWNTEAFF
DNA: TGTGCCAGCAGCGCGACAGGTTGGAACACTGAAGCTTTCTTT

size: -
J: TRBJ1-2
V: TRBV7-9
D: -
CDR3: CASSPSNYGYTF
DNA: TGTGCCAGCAGTCCCAGTAACTATGGCTACACCTTC

size: -
J: TRBJ1-3
V: TRBV11-3
D: TRBD1
CDR3: CASSTGAGNTIYF
DNA: TGTGCCAGCAGTACAGGGGCTGGAAACACCATATATTTT

size: -
J: TRBJ1-1
V: TRBV3-1/TRBV3-2
D: TRBD1
CDR3: CASRGTGRTEAFF
DNA: TGTGCCAGCAGGGGGACAGGGCGCACTGAAGCTTTCTTT

size: -
J: TRBJ2-3
V: TRBV24-1
D: TRBD1
CDR3: CATSDLRDRGKDTQYF
DNA: TGTGCCACCAGTGATTTGCGGGACAGGGGCAAAGATACGCAGTATTTT

size: -
J: TRBJ2-3
V: TRBV19
D: -
CDR3: CASRGAGDTQYF
DNA: TGTGCCAGTAGAGGAGCGGGAGATACGCAGTATTTT

size: -
J: TRBJ2-7
V: TRBV11-2
D: TRBD1
CDR3: CASSPDRSAAYEQYF
DNA: TGTGCCAGCAGCCCGGACAGGTCGGCAGCCTACGAGCAGTACTTC

size: once
J: TRBJ2-1
V: TRBV6-2/TRBV6-3
D: -
CDR3: CASSPFRVNNEQFF
DNA: TGTGCCAGCAGCCCCTTTCGGGTCAACAATGAGCAGTTCTTC

size: -
J: TRBJ2-7
V: TRBV3-1/TRBV3-2
D: TRBD1
CDR3: CASSLPSRGRTYEQYF
DNA: TGTGCCAGCAGCCTACCAAGCAGGGGGCGGACCTACGAGCAGTACTTC

size: once
J: TRBJ1-2
V: TRBV3-1/TRBV3-2
D: -
CDR3: CASSPGQRYGYTF
DNA: TGTGCCAGCAGTCCCGGACAGAGGTATGGCTACACCTTC

size: few
J: TRBJ1-4
V: TRBV21-1
D: -
CDR3: CASSRNKGTDEKLFF
DNA: TGTGCCAGCAGCCGCAATAAAGGGACTGATGAAAAACTGTTTTTT

size: -
J: TRBJ2-2
V: TRBV19
D: -
CDR3: CASTAVENTGELFF
DNA: TGTGCCAGCACGGCGGTGGAAAACACCGGGGAGCTGTTTTTT

size: -
J: TRBJ1-1
V: TRBV11-2
D: -
CDR3: CASSLVGGKYPEAFF
DNA: TGTGCCAGCAGCTTAGTTGGGGGGAAGTACCCTGAAGCTTTCTTT

size: -
J: TRBJ1-2
V: TRBV18
D: -
CDR3: CASSEQKLNYGYTF
DNA: TGTGCCAGCTCAGAACAGAAACTCAACTATGGCTACACCTTC

size: -
J: TRBJ1-6
V: TRBV19
D: TRBD1
CDR3: CASSYRGQNSPLHF
DNA: TGTGCCAGTAGTTACAGGGGGCAGAATTCACCCCTCCACTTT

size: few
J: TRBJ1-6
V: TRBV30
D: -
CDR3: CAWRIPGSYNSPLHF
DNA: TGTGCCTGGAGGATACCGGGAAGCTACAATTCACCCCTCCACTTT

size: -
J: TRBJ1-4
V: TRBV3-1/TRBV3-2
D: TRBD1
CDR3: CASSRSIPGQVNEKLFF
DNA: TGTGCCAGCAGCCGATCTATCCCGGGACAGGTTAATGAAAAACTGTTTTTT

size: -
J: TRBJ2-7
V: TRBV15
D: TRBD1
CDR3: CATSRDRGYEQYF
DNA: TGTGCCACCAGCAGGGACAGGGGCTACGAGCAGTACTTC

size: -
J: TRBJ2-6
V: TRBV28
D: -
CDR3: CASSLPGAGANVLTF
DNA: TGTGCCAGCAGTCTGCCAGGGGCTGGGGCCAACGTCCTGACTTTC

size: -
J: TRBJ1-1
V: TRBV6-1
D: -
CDR3: CASSELYSEAFF
DNA: TGTGCCAGCAGTGAACTGTACTCTGAAGCTTTCTTT

size: -
J: TRBJ2-2
V: TRBV2
D: -
CDR3: CASRATGAGELFF
DNA: TGTGCCAGCAGAGCGACAGGAGCCGGGGAGCTGTTTTTT

size: -
J: TRBJ2-2
V: TRBV6-7
D: -
CDR3: CASSYSSRGSDTGELFF
DNA: TGTGCCAGCAGTTACTCCTCCAGGGGATCGGACACCGGGGAGCTGTTTTTT

size: -
J: TRBJ2-6
V: TRBV30
D: -
CDR3: CAWSEGAGANVLTF
DNA: TGTGCCTGGAGTGAGGGAGCTGGGGCCAACGTCCTGACTTTC

size: few
J: TRBJ1-6
V: TRBV3-1/TRBV3-2
D: -
CDR3: CASSSRDGSPLHF
DNA: TGTGCCAGCAGTAGCAGGGATGGTTCACCCCTCCACTTT

size: -
J: TRBJ2-3
V: TRBV11-3
D: -
CDR3: CASSLVSLSSTDTQYF
DNA: TGTGCCAGCAGCTTAGTATCTCTGAGTAGCACAGATACGCAGTATTTT

size: -
J: TRBJ1-4
V: TRBV27
D: -
CDR3: CASSLSQGSNEKLFF
DNA: TGTGCCAGCAGTTTATCGCAGGGATCTAATGAAAAACTGTTTTTT

size: -
J: TRBJ2-2
V: TRBV5-4
D: -
CDR3: CASSLAEKTNTGELFF
DNA: TGTGCCAGCAGCTTGGCGGAGAAAACGAACACCGGGGAGCTGTTTTTT

size: -
J: TRBJ2-4
V: TRBV10-3
D: TRBD1
CDR3: CAISDYGTGGNANIQYF
DNA: TGTGCCATCAGTGATTATGGAACAGGGGGCAACGCGAACATTCAGTACTTC

size: few
J: TRBJ2-1
V: TRBV5-1
D: TRBD2
CDR3: CASSWTSSYNEQFF
DNA: TGCGCCAGCAGCTGGACTAGCTCCTACAATGAGCAGTTCTTC

size: few
J: TRBJ2-3
V: TRBV29-1
D: -
CDR3: CSIQTSGLDTQYF
DNA: TGCAGCATTCAGACTAGTGGATTAGATACGCAGTATTTT

size: -
J: TRBJ2-5
V: TRBV7-2
D: TRBD2
CDR3: CASSLVAGGETQYF
DNA: TGTGCCAGCAGCTTAGTAGCGGGAGGGGAGACCCAGTACTTC

size: -
J: TRBJ2-5
V: TRBV6-5
D: TRBD2
CDR3: CASISGRVRETQYF
DNA: TGTGCCAGCATAAGCGGGAGAGTCCGTGAGACCCAGTACTTC